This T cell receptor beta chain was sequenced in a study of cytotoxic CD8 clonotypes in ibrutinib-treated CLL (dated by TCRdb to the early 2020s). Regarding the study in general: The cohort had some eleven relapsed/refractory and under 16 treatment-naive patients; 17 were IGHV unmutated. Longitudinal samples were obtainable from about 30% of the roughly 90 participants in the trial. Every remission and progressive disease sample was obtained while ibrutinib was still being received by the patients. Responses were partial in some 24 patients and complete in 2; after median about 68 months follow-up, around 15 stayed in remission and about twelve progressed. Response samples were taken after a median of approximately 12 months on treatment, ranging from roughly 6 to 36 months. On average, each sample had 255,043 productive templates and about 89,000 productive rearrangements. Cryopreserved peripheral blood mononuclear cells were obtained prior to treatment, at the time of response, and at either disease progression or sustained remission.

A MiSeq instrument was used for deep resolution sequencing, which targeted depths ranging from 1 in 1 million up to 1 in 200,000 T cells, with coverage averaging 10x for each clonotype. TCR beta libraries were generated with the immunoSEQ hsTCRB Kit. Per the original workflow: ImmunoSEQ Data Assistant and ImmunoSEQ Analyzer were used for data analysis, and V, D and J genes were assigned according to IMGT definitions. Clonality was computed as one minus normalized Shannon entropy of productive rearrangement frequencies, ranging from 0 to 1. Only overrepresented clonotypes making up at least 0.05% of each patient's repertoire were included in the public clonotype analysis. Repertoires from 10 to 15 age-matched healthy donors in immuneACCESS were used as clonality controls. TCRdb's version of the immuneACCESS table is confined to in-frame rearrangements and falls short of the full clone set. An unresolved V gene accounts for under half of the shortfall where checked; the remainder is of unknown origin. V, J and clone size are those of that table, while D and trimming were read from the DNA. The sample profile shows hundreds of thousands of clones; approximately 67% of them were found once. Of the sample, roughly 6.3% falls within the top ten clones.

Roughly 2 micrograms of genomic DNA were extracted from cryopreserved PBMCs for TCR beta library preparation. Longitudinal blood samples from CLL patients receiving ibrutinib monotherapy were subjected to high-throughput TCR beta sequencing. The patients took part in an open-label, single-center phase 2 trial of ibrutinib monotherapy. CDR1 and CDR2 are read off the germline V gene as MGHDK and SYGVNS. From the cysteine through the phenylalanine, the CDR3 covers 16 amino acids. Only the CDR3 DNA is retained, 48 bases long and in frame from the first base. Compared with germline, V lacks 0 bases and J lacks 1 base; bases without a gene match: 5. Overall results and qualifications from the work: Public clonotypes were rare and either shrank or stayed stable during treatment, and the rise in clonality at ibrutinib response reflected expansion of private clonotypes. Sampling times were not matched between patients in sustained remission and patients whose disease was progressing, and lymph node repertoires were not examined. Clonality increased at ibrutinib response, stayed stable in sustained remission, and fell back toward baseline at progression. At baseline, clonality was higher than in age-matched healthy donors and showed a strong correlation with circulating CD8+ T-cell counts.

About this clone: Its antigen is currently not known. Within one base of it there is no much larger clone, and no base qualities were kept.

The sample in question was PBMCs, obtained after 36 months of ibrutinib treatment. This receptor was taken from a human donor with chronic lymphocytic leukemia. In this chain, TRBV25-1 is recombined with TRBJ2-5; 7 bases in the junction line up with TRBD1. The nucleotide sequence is TGTGCCAGCAGTGAATATGTGACAGGGCCCCAAGAGACCCAGTACTTC. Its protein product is CASSEYVTGPQETQYF.